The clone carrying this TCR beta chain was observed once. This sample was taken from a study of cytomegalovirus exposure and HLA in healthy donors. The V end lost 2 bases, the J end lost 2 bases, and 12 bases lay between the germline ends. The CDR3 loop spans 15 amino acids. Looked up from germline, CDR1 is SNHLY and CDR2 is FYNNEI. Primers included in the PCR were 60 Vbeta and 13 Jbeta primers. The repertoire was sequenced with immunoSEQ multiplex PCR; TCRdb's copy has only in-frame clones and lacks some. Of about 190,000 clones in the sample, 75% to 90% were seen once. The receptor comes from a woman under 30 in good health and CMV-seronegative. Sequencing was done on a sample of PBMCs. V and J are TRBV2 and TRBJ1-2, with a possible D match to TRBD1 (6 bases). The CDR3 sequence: CASSEWGLDNYGYTF. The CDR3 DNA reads TGTGCCAGCAGTGAATGGGGGCTCGACAACTATGGCTACACCTTC.